The text below deals with one TCR beta chain. The junction departs from germline at one end; a sequencing error may be responsible. This entry comes from a study of blood T cell repertoires in COVID-19. The overall study: The United States, Italy and Spain were the sources of the acute and convalescent COVID-19 samples. T cells, B-cell-depleted T cells, or PBMCs provided the cDNA or gDNA that served as material.

CDR3 length equals 12 residues. Germline V gene sequence: CDR1 SQVTM, CDR2 ANQGSEA. Study processing details: Nucleated cell counts were estimated from reference gene primer amplification. The assay was immunoSEQ multiplex PCR, and TCRdb's table has in-frame clones only and misses some. The D gene and trimming were derived from the DNA, and the V and J assignments and clone size from that table. Found here are 100,000 to 120,000 clones, around 79% of them singletons; the top ten hold 16%. The chain has TRBV29-1 and TRBJ1-1; 10 bases map to TRBD1. The origin of this receptor is a woman aged 80 or older with active or convalescent COVID-19. The sample consisted of peripheral blood. The CDR3 DNA follows: TGCAGCGTTGGGGGACAGGGGACTGGAGCTTTCTTT. It is translated as CSVGGQGTGAFF.